This T cell receptor (beta chain) was obtained from a study of tumor-infiltrating lymphocytes in primary liver carcinoma. The source material, roughly 18-30 mg of unsorted bulk tissue, was used to co-extract RNA and DNA. Starting from roughly 0.5 ug of total RNA, TCR beta cDNA was produced with a primer in the constant region. A slightly modified ARM-PCR protocol with three nested multiplex PCR rounds produced these TCR beta libraries. TCRdb fed the multiplex PCR reads into MiXCR, producing one record per CDR3 protein. Of 20,000 to 25,000 distinct CDR3 sequences in the sample, 75% to 80% are singletons; the top ten hold just under 40%. Study-level results: Just around 7-24% of top clones spanned all five tumor regions.

A word on this clonotype: Its antigen remains unknown. A read error may account for a junction end that differs from germline.

This sequence was found in a woman aged 30 to 39 with primary liver carcinoma and hepatitis B virus infection. The sample comprised liver tumor tissue from sampling region 1. Subset specified: tumor region T1, superior pole.

This CDR3 is CACNSQGGPEASF. For the CDR3, the DNA is TGCGCCTGTAACTCCCAAGGGGGCCCTGAAGCTTCCTTT. V gene TRBV30 combines with J gene TRBJ1-1; 7 bases agree with TRBD1. CDR1 and CDR2 (germline): GTSNPN, SVGIG (reference sequence). This CDR3 has 13 residues.